The entry below gives a single TCR beta chain sequence along with its context. Via MiXCR, TCRdb re-called the 5' RACE reads, giving one row per CDR3 protein. The sample comprises approximately 600,000 distinct CDR3 sequences, roughly 6.6% of which are singletons, and roughly 1.6% rests with the top ten. The sample originates from a study of identical twins. The V gene's germline CDR1 is SGHKS and CDR2 YYEKEE (reference sequence). V lost 4 bases and J lost 6; bases outside the gene matches: 3. The CDR3 runs 13 residues. This sample also appeared in a second study, on yellow fever vaccine responses in identical twins.

The receptor was isolated from a young woman in good health. Sequenced: PBMCs. The V and J genes are TRBV5-5 and TRBJ2-1; the match to TRBD1 covers 8 bases. The CDR3: CASSATGANEQFF. CDR3 in DNA: TGTGCCAGCAGCGCGACAGGGGCCAATGAGCAGTTCTTC. Full variable domain (missing parts from reference TRBV5-5 and TRBJ2-1): DAGVTQSPTHLIKTRGQQVTLRCSPISGHKSVSWYQQVLGQGPQFIFQYYEKEERGRGNFPDRFSARQFPNYSSELNVNALLLGDSALYLCASSATGANEQFFGPGTRLTVL.